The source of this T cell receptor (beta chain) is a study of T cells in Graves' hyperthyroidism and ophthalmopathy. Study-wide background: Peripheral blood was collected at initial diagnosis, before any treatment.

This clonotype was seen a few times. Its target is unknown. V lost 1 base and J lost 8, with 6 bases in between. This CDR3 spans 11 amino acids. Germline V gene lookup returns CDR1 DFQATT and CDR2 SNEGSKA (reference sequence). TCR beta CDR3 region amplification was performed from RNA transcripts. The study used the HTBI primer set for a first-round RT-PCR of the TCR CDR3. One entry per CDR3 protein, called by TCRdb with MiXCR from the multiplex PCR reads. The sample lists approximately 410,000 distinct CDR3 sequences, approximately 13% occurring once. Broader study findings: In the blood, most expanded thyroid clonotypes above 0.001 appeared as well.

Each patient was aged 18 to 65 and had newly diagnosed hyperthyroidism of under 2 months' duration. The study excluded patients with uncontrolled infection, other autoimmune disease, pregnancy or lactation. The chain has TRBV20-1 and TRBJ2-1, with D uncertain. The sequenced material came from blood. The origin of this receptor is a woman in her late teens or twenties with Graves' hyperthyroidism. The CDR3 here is CSARGPHEQFF. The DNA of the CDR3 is TGCAGTGCTAGAGGACCCCATGAGCAGTTCTTC.